This TCR beta chain was identified in a study of cytomegalovirus exposure and HLA in healthy donors. Study observations and caveats: Among the most significant clusters, several appeared linked to common viral pathogens in a later analysis. In an earlier analysis, most TCR beta V segments were productive about 87% or about 30% of the time.

Samples came from healthy bone marrow donors. The CDR3 runs to 13 residues. CDR1 and CDR2 (germline): MNHEY, SMNVEV (reference sequence). Trimming took off 4 bases at V and 3 bases at J, with 10 bases between the two ends. The PCR ran on 60 Vbeta and 13 Jbeta primers. Method: immunoSEQ multiplex PCR; TCRdb's copy keeps in-frame clones and lacks some. The sample has approximately 140,000 clones, around 79% seen once; the top ten hold roughly 3.6%. Notes on this clone: Its target is not known.

Material: PBMCs. The sequence came from a human donor in good health. The V and J genes are TRBV27 and TRBJ2-7; tentative D call: TRBD1 (6 bases). The CDR3 reads CASSYGTNYEQYF. CDR3 sequence (DNA): TGTGCCAGCAGTTATGGGACAAACTACGAGCAGTACTTC.